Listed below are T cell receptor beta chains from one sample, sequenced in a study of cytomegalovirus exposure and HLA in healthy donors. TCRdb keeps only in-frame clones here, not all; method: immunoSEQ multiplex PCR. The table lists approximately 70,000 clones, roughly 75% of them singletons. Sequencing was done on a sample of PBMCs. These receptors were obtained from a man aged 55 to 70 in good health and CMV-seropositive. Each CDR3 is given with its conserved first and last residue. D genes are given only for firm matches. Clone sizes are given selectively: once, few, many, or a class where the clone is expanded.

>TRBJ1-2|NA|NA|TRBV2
CASSEFPEDYGYTF
TGTGCCAGCAGTGAATTTCCTGAGGACTATGGCTACACCTTC
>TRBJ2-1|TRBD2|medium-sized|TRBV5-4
CASSLARGGSYNEQFF
TGTGCCAGCAGCTTGGCTCGGGGGGGCTCCTACAATGAGCAGTTCTTC
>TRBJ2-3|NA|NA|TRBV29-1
CSVAKLNPATDTQYF
TGCAGCGTTGCCAAACTAAACCCCGCCACAGATACGCAGTATTTT
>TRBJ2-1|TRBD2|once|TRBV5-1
CASSFSGSNPAQFF
TGCGCCAGCAGCTTTAGCGGGAGTAATCCCGCCCAGTTCTTC
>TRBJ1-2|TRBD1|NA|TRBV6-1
CASRGTGPGSYGYTF
TGTGCCAGCAGGGGGACAGGGCCGGGGAGTTATGGCTACACCTTC
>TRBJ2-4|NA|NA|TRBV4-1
CASSQDRENIQYF
TGCGCCAGCAGCCAAGATAGGGAGAACATTCAGTACTTC
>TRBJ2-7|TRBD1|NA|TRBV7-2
CASSLMGQGYEQYF
TGTGCCAGCAGCTTAATGGGACAGGGCTACGAGCAGTACTTC
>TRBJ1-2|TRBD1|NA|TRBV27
CASSFRGLFSEGYTF
TGTGCCAGCAGTTTTAGGGGGCTCTTCTCAGAAGGCTACACCTTC
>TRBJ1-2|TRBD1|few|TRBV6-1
CASSEEGQLNYGYTF
TGTGCCAGCAGTGAAGAGGGACAGCTTAACTATGGCTACACCTTC
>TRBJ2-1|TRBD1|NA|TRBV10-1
CASSESKGQGLIF
TGCGCCAGCAGTGAGTCGAAAGGACAGGGCTTGATCTTC
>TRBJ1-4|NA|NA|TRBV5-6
CASSFGNRDRNEKLFF
TGTGCCAGCAGCTTCGGAAACAGGGACCGCAATGAAAAACTGTTTTTT
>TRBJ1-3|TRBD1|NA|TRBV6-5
CASSLGRGGRNTIYF
TGTGCCAGCAGCCTTGGGAGAGGGGGCAGAAACACCATATATTTT
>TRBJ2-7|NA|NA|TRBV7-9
CASSPRDTQSSYEQYF
TGTGCCAGCAGCCCCCGGGACACCCAGAGCTCCTACGAGCAGTACTTC
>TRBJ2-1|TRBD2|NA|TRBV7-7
CASSLMGGPNNEQFF
TGTGCTAGCAGCTTAATGGGAGGGCCCAACAATGAGCAGTTCTTC
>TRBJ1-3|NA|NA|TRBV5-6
CASSLAFSGNTIYF
TGTGCCAGCAGCTTGGCTTTCTCCGGAAACACCATATATTTT
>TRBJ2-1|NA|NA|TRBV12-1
CASSVEGSSYNEQFF
TGTGCCAGCAGCGTTGAAGGGAGCTCCTACAATGAGCAGTTCTTC
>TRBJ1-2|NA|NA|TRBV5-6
CASSLIGGSDNYGYTF
TGTGCCAGCAGCTTGATTGGTGGCAGTGATAACTATGGCTACACCTTC
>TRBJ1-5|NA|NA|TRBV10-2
CASRAVNQPQHF
TGCGCCAGCAGGGCAGTTAATCAGCCCCAGCATTTT
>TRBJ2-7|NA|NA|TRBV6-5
CASRETGVAYEQYF
TGTGCCAGCCGCGAAACGGGAGTTGCCTACGAGCAGTACTTC
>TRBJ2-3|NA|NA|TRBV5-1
CASSEGRSTDTQYF
TGCGCCAGCAGCGAGGGCCGGAGCACAGATACGCAGTATTTT
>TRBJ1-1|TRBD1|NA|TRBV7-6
CASSSQGYTEAFF
TGTGCCAGCAGCTCACAGGGGTACACTGAAGCTTTCTTT
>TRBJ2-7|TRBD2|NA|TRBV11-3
CASSLRGGAGMGIQQYF
TGTGCCAGCAGCCTCCGGGGTGGAGCGGGGATGGGAATCCAACAGTACTTC
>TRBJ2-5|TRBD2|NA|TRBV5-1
CASSLEHGGSGTQYF
TGCGCCAGCAGCTTGGAGCATGGCGGGAGTGGGACCCAGTACTTC
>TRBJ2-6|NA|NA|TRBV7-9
CASSPQRDIPQEANVLTF
TGTGCCAGCAGCCCACAACGGGACATCCCCCAAGAGGCCAACGTCCTGACTTTC
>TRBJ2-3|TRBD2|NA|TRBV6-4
CASSGGAGGSADTQYF
TGTGCCAGCAGTGGAGGAGCGGGGGGTAGCGCAGATACGCAGTATTTT
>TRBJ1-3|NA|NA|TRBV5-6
CASSSTAGVLSGNTIYF
TGTGCCAGCAGCTCAACGGCAGGGGTACTATCGGGAAACACCATATATTTT
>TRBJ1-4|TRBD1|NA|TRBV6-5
CASSYSPGGREEKLFF
TGTGCCAGCAGTTACTCTCCAGGGGGAAGGGAAGAAAAACTGTTTTTT
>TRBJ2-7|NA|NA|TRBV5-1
CASSFSGYEQYF
TGCGCCAGCAGCTTTTCAGGGTACGAGCAGTACTTC
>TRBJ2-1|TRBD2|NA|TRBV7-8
CASSLPPSGVYNEQFF
TGTGCCAGCAGCCTGCCGCCTAGCGGGGTATACAATGAGCAGTTCTTC
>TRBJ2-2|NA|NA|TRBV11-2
CASSFPDSINTGELFF
TGTGCCAGCAGCTTTCCGGACAGCATTAACACCGGGGAGCTGTTTTTT
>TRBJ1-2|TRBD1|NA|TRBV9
CASSTGTGSGGYTF
TGTGCCAGCAGCACCGGGACAGGATCCGGAGGCTACACCTTC
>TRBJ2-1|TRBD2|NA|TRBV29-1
CSVRSSTSGGDEQFF
TGCAGCGTGCGGTCGTCTACTAGCGGGGGGGATGAGCAGTTCTTC
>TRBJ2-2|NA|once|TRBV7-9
CASTLGGLNTGELFF
TGTGCCAGCACCCTCGGGGGTCTGAACACCGGGGAGCTGTTTTTT
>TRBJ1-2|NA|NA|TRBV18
CASLAQGGNGYTF
TGTGCCAGCTTAGCACAGGGTGGAAATGGCTACACCTTC
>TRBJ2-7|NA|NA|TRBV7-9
CSSKSDTSYEQYF
TGTTCCAGCAAGTCGGACACGTCATACGAGCAGTACTTC